This TCR beta chain was identified in a study of blood T cell repertoires in COVID-19. Study context: The samples span acute and convalescent COVID-19 from the United States, Italy and Spain. Sources were T cells, B-cell-depleted T cells, or PBMCs; the material itself was cDNA or gDNA.

Sequencing was performed with immunoSEQ multiplex PCR; in TCRdb, only in-frame clones are kept and a portion is missing. The profile shows approximately 200,000 clones, roughly 86% of them singletons. Participants, roughly 18 to 90 years old, spanned approximately 25 US areas. The study counted Cohort 3 donors as recovered given two negative PCRs, clearance, or symptom resolution. There are 14 residues in the CDR3. The germline gives CDR1 MDHEN, CDR2 SYDVKM. V shed 6 bases and J shed 7 bases, with 18 bases lying between them. This chain uses TRBV28 with TRBJ1-1, with D perhaps matching TRBD1 (5 bases). The TCR was taken from a woman aged 25 to 39 who had recovered from COVID-19. Sequencing was performed on PBMCs or T cells enriched from blood (not recorded which). CDR3 sequence (DNA): TGTGCCAGCAGCCCACGGACATGGTGGGATGAAGCTTTCTTT. Its translation: CASSPRTWWDEAFF.